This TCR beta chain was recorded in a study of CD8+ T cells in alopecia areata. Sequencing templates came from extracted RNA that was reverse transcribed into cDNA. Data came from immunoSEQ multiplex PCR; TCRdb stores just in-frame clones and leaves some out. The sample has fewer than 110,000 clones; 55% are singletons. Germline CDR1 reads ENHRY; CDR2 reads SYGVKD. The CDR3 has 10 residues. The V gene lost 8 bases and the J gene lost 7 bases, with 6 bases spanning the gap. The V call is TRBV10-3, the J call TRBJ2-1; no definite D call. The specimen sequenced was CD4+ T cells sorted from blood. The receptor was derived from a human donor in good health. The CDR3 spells CAIGVNEQFF. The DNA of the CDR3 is TGTGCCATCGGGGTGAATGAGCAGTTCTTC.